A single sample gave rise to the 7 T cell receptor beta chains below, sequenced in a study of T cell changes during pregnancy in multiple sclerosis. The table came from immunoSEQ multiplex PCR; TCRdb's copy has only in-frame clones and leaves some out. The table shows about 80,000 clones, with around nine tenths occurring only once. Material: CD4+ T cells from peripheral blood mononuclear cells, obtained before pregnancy. The receptors derive from a female donor with multiple sclerosis, enrolled in a pregnancy study.

The gene calls are TRBV30 and TRBJ1-1, with unresolved D. There are 13 residues in the CDR3. The germline V gene encodes CDR1 GTSNPN and CDR2 SVGIG (reference sequence). The germline V and J ends were trimmed by 2 bases and 8 bases, with 15 bases remaining between them. DNA of the CDR3: TGTGCCTGGAGTTCGGACCGGGGAGTCGAAGCTTTCTTT. This sequence encodes CAWSSDRGVEAFF.

This clone appeared a few times. The rearrangement links TRBV4-1 to TRBJ1-4; TRBD1 matches at 8 bases. Germline V gives CDR1 MGHRA, CDR2 YSYEKL. The J segment lost 3 bases and the V segment lost 2 bases, leaving 2 bases of the junction unmatched. The CDR3 loop spans 15 amino acids. CDR3 sequence reads: CASSQPGQANEKLFF. CDR3 DNA: TGCGCCAGCAGCCAACCGGGACAGGCTAATGAAAAACTGTTTTTT.

The chain couples TRBV5-1 to TRBJ2-7, with TRBD1 matching 8 bases. There are 13 residues in the CDR3. V lost 1 base and J lost 3; bases outside the gene matches: 0. Germline CDR1 SGHRS, CDR2 YFSETQ. The CDR3: CASSLTGGYEQYF. The CDR3 DNA is TGCGCCAGCAGCTTGACAGGGGGCTACGAGCAGTACTTC.

V usage is TRBV5-1 and J usage is TRBJ1-2; D gene uncertain. CDR1 SGHRS and CDR2 YFSETQ come from the germline V gene. The CDR3 has 15 residues. Deletions cut 0 bases from V and 4 bases from J, with 13 bases between. CDR3 bases: TGCGCCAGCAGCTTGGCCATTTTTGGGCTCTATGGCTACACCTTC. As protein: CASSLAIFGLYGYTF.

This clone was seen once. This chain joins TRBV28 and TRBJ1-2; D not resolved. Germline CDR1 and CDR2: MDHEN and SYDVKM. This CDR3 is built from 12 residues. Trimming cost V 5 bases and J 8 bases, with 12 bases left between them. The CDR3 DNA reads TGTGCCAGCAGTCTCACTACGGAAGGCTACACCTTC. Residues: CASSLTTEGYTF.

This chain joins TRBV18 and TRBJ2-3; 13 bases are a match to TRBD2. The CDR3 runs to 17 residues. Germline V gene lookup returns CDR1 KGHSH and CDR2 LQKENI. V was clipped by 3 bases and J by 4 bases; unmatched bases: 7. CDR3 nucleotides: TGTGCCAGCTCACCGCGCCGACTAGCGGGGGGCCCAGATACGCAGTATTTT. Its protein product is CASSPRRLAGGPDTQYF.

The CDR3 spells CASRGLAPYEQYF. The CDR3 DNA reads as TGTGCCAGCAGGGGACTCGCCCCCTACGAGCAGTACTTC. The rearrangement joins TRBV28 to TRBJ2-7; possible D gene TRBD2, 6 bases. CDR3 size: 13 residues. In germline, CDR1 is MDHEN, CDR2 SYDVKM. Trimming pared 6 bases from V and 2 bases from J, leaving 11 bases between.